This TCR beta chain stems from a study of shared clonotypes between healthy human individuals. Study summary: Donor ages ranged 18 to 49 years: two women, a few men. Study findings and constraints: For naive CD4 cells, approximately 5% of clonotypes were shared across a handful of donors. Compared with memory subsets, naive subsets generally had larger estimated richness.

CD45RO-negative CD8 cells positively selected for CCR7 made up the naive population, which excluded terminally differentiated effector memory CD45RA+ cells. Trimming took off 8 bases at V and 3 bases at J, with 5 bases between the two ends. The CDR3 sequence is 11 residues long. CDR1 and CDR2 from the germline V gene are MNHEY and SMNVEV (reference sequence). On this clone itself: Its target is unknown.

Profiled with immunoSEQ multiplex PCR; TCRdb holds only in-frame clones, not every one. The sample shows a few million clones, 90% to 95% of them seen only once. The sample consisted of naive CD8+ T cells from PBMCs. This clonotype was obtained from a man younger than 35 in good health. Some clones in this sample may be carry-over from other donors' samples. V and J are TRBV27 and TRBJ2-1, with D maybe TRBD2 (5 bases). The CDR3 reads CASRDYNEQFF. For the CDR3, the DNA is TGTGCCAGCCGGGACTACAATGAGCAGTTCTTC.